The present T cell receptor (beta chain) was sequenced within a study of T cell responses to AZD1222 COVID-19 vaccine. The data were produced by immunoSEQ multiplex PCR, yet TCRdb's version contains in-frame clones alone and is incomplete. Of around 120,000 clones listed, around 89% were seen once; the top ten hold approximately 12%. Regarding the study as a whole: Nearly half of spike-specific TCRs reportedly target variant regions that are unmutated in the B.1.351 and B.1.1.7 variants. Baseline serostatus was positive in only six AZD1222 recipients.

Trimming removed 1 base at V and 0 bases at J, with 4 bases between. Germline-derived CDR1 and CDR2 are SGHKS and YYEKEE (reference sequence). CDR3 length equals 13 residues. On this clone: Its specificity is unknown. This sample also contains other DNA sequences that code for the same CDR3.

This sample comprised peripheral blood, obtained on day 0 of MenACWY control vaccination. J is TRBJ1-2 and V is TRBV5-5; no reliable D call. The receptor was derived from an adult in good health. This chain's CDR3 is CASSLTANYGYTF. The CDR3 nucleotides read TGTGCCAGCAGCTTGACAGCTAACTATGGCTACACCTTC.